This T cell receptor (beta chain) was captured in a study of blood T cell repertoires in COVID-19. This clone was seen a few times. Per germline, CDR1 MNHEY and CDR2 SVGEGT. The V end was cut by 0 bases, the J end by 2 bases, with 12 bases between. The CDR3 length is 16 residues. Only in-frame clones appear in the TCRdb table, and some are missing; sequencing was by immunoSEQ multiplex PCR. The sample lists a few hundred thousand clones, approximately 87% occurring once. The sequencing sample was made of PBMCs or T cells enriched from blood (not recorded which). The V gene is TRBV6-2 or TRBV6-3, the J gene TRBJ2-3, with D uncertain. The sequence came from a woman between 50 and 59 years old who had recovered from COVID-19. The DNA for the CDR3 is TGTGCCAGCAGTTACTCGAGTCTAGATTACACAGATACGCAGTATTTT. Translated: CASSYSSLDYTDTQYF.